The 5 T cell receptor beta chains presented below share a single source sample, sequenced in a study of blood T cell repertoires in COVID-19. Libraries were prepared by immunoSEQ multiplex PCR; TCRdb keeps only in-frame clonotypes and omits some of them. This sample has 65,000 to 80,000 clones, with about 80% found just once. The sample taken for sequencing was peripheral blood. These receptors all come from a man aged 50 to 60 with acute or convalescent COVID-19.

This chain uses TRBV18 with TRBJ1-3; 8 positions match TRBD1. Germline V CDR1 and CDR2: KGHSH, LQKENI. This CDR3 region has 13 residues. The J segment lost 8 bases and the V segment lost 7 bases, leaving 7 bases of the junction unmatched. The CDR3 DNA sequence: TGTGCCAGCTGGGACAGGCGGTCCTACACCATATATTTT. This encodes CASWDRRSYTIYF. The entire variable domain, with the rest obtained from reference TRBV18 and TRBJ1-3, is as follows: NAGVMQNPRHLVRRRGQEARLRCSPMKGHSHVYWYRQLPEEGLKFMVYLQKENIIDESGMPKERFSAEFPKEGPSILRIQQVVRGDSAAYFCASWDRRSYTIYFGEGSWLTVV.

The chain carries TRBV19 and TRBJ1-1, with 7 positions matching TRBD1. V trimming: 8 bases; J trimming: 3 bases; junction bases outside the gene matches: 6. This CDR3 region has 13 residues. CDR1 and CDR2 from the germline V gene are LNHDA and SQIVND (reference sequence). CDR3 sequence: CASSDRAYTEAFF. The CDR3 DNA sequence: TGTGCCAGTTCCGACAGGGCGTACACTGAAGCTTTCTTT.

This chain links TRBV9 with TRBJ2-2; D is perhaps TRBD1 (6 bases). The CDR3 totals 14 residues. Trimming took 4 bases from V and 2 from J, leaving 9 bases between them. Germline assignment: CDR1 SGDLS and CDR2 YYNGEE. In nucleotides, the CDR3 is TGTGCCAGCAGCATGGACAGAAACACCGGGGAGCTGTTTTTT. Its protein is CASSMDRNTGELFF.

CDR3: CASSPVGGMAYEQYF. CDR3 in DNA: TGTGCCAGCAGCCCCGTCGGGGGGATGGCCTACGAGCAGTACTTC. The gene calls are TRBV7-2 and TRBJ2-7; TRBD2 aligns across 7 bases. V lost 5 bases to trimming and J lost 2 bases; unmatched junction nucleotides: 9. This CDR3 region has 15 residues. Germline CDR1 and CDR2: SGHTA and FQGNSA.

The V call is TRBV9, the J call TRBJ2-5; the match to TRBD1 covers 7 bases. The V and J ends lost 4 bases and 5 bases, in that order; junction bases with no gene match: 11. Germline V gives CDR1 SGDLS, CDR2 YYNGEE. This CDR3 is built from 15 residues. The chain's CDR3 is CASSLNWDSQETQYF. In DNA form, the CDR3 reads TGTGCCAGCAGCCTAAACTGGGACAGTCAGGAGACCCAGTACTTC.